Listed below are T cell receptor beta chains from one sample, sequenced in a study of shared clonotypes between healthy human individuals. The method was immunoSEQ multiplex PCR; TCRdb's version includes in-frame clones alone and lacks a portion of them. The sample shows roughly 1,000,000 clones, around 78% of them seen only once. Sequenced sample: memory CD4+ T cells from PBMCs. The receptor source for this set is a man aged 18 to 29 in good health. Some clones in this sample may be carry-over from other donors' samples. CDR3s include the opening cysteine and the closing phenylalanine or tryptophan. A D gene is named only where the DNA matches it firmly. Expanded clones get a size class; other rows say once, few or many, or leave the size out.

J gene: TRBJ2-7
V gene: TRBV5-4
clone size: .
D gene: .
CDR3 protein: CASSSSSSTRLEQYF
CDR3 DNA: TGTGCCAGCAGCTCCTCCTCTTCGACTAGACTCGAGCAGTACTTC

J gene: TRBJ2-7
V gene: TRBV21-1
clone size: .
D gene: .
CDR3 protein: CASSKGVGTSTYEQYF
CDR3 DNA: TGTGCCAGCAGCAAGGGTGTTGGGACTAGCACCTACGAGCAGTACTTC

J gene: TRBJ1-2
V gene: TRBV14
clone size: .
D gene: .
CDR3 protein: CASRGQGVFGYTF
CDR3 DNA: TGTGCCAGCAGAGGCCAGGGAGTCTTTGGCTACACCTTC

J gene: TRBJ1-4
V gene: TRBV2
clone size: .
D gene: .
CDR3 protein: CASSDGVSANEKLFF
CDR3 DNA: TGTGCCAGCAGTGACGGGGTTTCGGCCAACGAAAAACTGTTTTTT

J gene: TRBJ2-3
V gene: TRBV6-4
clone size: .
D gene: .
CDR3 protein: CASSDDRAGTQYF
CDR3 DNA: TGTGCCAGCAGTGACGACAGAGCCGGTACGCAGTATTTT

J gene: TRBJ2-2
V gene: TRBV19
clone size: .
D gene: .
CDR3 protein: CASRAGLKNTGELFF
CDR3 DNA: TGTGCCAGTAGAGCAGGGCTCAAGAACACCGGGGAGCTGTTTTTT

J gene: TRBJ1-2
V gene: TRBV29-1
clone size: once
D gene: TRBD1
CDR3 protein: CSVPDRSRYGYTF
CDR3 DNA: TGCAGCGTCCCGGACAGGTCACGCTATGGCTACACCTTC

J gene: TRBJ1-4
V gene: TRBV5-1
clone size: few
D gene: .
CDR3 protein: CASSFGLDNEKLFF
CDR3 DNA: TGCGCCAGCAGTTTTGGATTGGATAATGAAAAACTGTTTTTT

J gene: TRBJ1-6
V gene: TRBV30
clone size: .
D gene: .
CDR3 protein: CAWSRNPGLDSPLHF
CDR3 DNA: TGTGCCTGGAGTCGTAACCCAGGGTTGGATTCACCCCTCCACTTT

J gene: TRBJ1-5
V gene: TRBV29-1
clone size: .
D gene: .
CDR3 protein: CSAETDGNQPQHF
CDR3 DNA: TGCAGCGCTGAGACCGACGGGAATCAGCCCCAGCATTTT

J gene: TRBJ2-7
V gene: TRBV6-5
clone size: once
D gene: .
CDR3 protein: CASRTFDRGYEQYF
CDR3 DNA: TGTGCCAGCAGAACCTTCGACCGAGGCTACGAGCAGTACTTC

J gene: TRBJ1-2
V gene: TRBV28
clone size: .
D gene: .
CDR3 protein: CASSLSHGGTPYGYTF
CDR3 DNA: TGTGCCAGCAGTTTATCCCATGGAGGGACACCTTATGGCTACACCTTC

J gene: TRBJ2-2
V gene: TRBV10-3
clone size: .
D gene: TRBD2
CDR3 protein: CASKPGLAGLGTGELFF
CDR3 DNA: TGTGCCTCTAAGCCGGGACTAGCGGGATTGGGCACCGGGGAGCTGTTTTTT

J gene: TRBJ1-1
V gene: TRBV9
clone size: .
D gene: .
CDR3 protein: CASSPLPTGFTEAFF
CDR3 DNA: TGTGCCAGCAGCCCCCTTCCCACAGGGTTCACTGAAGCTTTCTTT

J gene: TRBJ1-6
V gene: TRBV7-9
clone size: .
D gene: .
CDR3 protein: CASSLAGTNNSPLHF
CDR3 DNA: TGTGCCAGCAGCTTAGCCGGTACGAATAATTCACCCCTCCACTTT

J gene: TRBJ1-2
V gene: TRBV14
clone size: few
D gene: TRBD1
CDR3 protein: CASSRRDRGIGYTF
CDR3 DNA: TGTGCCAGCAGCCGCCGGGACAGGGGGATTGGCTACACCTTC

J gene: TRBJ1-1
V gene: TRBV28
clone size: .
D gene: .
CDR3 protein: CASLLIRANTEAFF
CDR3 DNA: TGTGCCAGCTTACTCATCCGGGCGAACACTGAAGCTTTCTTT

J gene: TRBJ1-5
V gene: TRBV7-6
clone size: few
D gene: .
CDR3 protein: CASSLALSQPQHF
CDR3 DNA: TGTGCCAGCAGCTTAGCTTTAAGTCAGCCCCAGCATTTT

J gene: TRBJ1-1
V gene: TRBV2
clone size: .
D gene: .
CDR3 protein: CASSRGTGNTEAFF
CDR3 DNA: TGTGCCAGCAGTCGGGGCACAGGGAACACTGAAGCTTTCTTT

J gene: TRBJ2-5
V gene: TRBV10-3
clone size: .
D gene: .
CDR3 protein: CAISEGPNGEETQYF
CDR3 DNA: TGTGCCATCAGTGAGGGCCCCAATGGGGAGGAGACCCAGTACTTC

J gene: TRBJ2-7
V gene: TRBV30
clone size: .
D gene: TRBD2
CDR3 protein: CAWDSGSYYEQYF
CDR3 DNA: TGTGCCTGGGATAGCGGGAGTTACTACGAGCAGTACTTC

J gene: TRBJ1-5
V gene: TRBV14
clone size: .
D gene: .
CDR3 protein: CASSQERHQSQPQHF
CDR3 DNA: TGTGCCAGCAGCCAAGAAAGACATCAAAGTCAGCCCCAGCATTTT

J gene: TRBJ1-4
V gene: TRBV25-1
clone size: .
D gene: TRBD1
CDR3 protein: CASSDGQGEKLFF
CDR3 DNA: TGTGCCAGCAGCGATGGACAGGGGGAAAAACTGTTTTTT

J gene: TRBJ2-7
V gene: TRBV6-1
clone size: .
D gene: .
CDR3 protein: CASRGLPYEQYF
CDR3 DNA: TGTGCCAGCAGGGGGCTGCCATACGAGCAGTACTTC

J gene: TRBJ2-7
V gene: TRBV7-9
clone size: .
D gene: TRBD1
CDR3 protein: CASSLGDRVGYEQYF
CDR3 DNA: TGTGCCAGCAGCTTAGGGGACAGGGTAGGGTACGAGCAGTACTTC